Described below is a single T cell receptor beta chain sequence and its context. This record comes from a study of cytotoxic CD8 clonotypes in ibrutinib-treated CLL. Across the study: The response samples were taken once patients had been treated for a median of about 12 months, range 6 to 36.

Libraries were prepared by immunoSEQ multiplex PCR; TCRdb keeps only in-frame clonotypes and omits some of them. Of tens of thousands of clones in the sample, over 45% are singletons; the top ten hold 18%. J was trimmed by 5 bases and V by 3 bases; bases with no gene match: 5. Germline V gene lookup returns CDR1 KGHSH and CDR2 LQKENI. This CDR3 has 14 amino acids. The sequence was collected from a human donor with chronic lymphocytic leukemia. V usage is TRBV18 and J usage is TRBJ2-5, with 8 bases identical to TRBD1. Sequencing was performed on PBMCs, taken before ibrutinib treatment. Written as DNA, the CDR3 is TGTGCCAGCTCACCCGGACAGGGTTTGGAGACCCAGTACTTC. As protein: CASSPGQGLETQYF.